Below, 5 T cell receptor beta chains from the same sample are listed, as sequenced in a study of identical twins. TCRdb used MiXCR to reprocess the 5' RACE reads, holding one entry per CDR3 protein. This table holds 1.5 million to 2 million distinct CDR3 sequences, roughly 35% found once. The specimen was cord blood. The receptors originated from a newborn girl in good health.

The chain employs TRBV21-1 and TRBJ2-7; the table's D call TRBD1 went unverified against the DNA. TRBV21-1 is a pseudogene. The CDR3 sequence is 24 residues long. For the CDR3, the DNA is TGTGCCAGCAGCAAAGTTTTGGGACAGGGGTCTATACTTGGCAGGCGAGAGGGGGTTTACGAGCAGTACTTC. As protein: CASSKVLGQGSILGRREGVYEQYF.

The V gene is TRBV27, the J gene TRBJ1-4; D remains unclear. The CDR3 is 14 amino acids. V was trimmed by 7 bases and J by 8 bases, leaving 17 bases between them. CDR1 is MNHEY and CDR2 is SMNVEV in the germline V gene (reference sequence). This CDR3 reads CASNPPAGGEKLFF. CDR3 bases: TGTGCCAGCAATCCCCCGGCGGGTGGGGAAAAACTGTTTTTT.

This clonotype has just one count. A much larger clone differs from this one at a single base, so this may be a read error. The J gene is TRBJ1-2, the V gene TRBV7-2; no firm D call. The CDR3 loop spans 15 amino acids. Germline CDR1 SGHTA, CDR2 FQGNSA. The CDR3 nucleotides are TGTGTCAGCAGCTTAGCCCAAGGACGTAACTATGGCTACACCTTC. Translated, it gives CVSSLAQGRNYGYTF.

V gene TRBV20-1 combines with J gene TRBJ2-1; 11 nucleotides line up with TRBD2. The V and J ends lost 5 bases and 5 bases, in that order; junction bases with no gene match: 5. From germline, CDR1 is DFQATT and CDR2 SNEGSKA (reference sequence). CDR3 size: 14 residues. This CDR3 is CSAYSGRAHNEQFF. In DNA form, the CDR3 reads TGCAGTGCTTATAGCGGGAGGGCCCACAATGAGCAGTTCTTC.

The V call is TRBV11-1, the J call TRBJ1-2; perhaps TRBD1 as D (5 bases). This CDR3 is built from 16 residues. Trimming removed 5 bases at V and 4 bases at J, with 20 bases between. Germline V gene data show CDR1 as SGHAT and CDR2 as FQDESV (reference sequence). The CDR3 reads CASSPQRQPGPYGYTF. The CDR3, as DNA: TGTGCCAGCAGCCCCCAGAGACAGCCCGGGCCCTATGGCTACACCTTC.